This TCR beta chain stems from a study of T cell responses to AZD1222 COVID-19 vaccine. Assay used: immunoSEQ multiplex PCR; TCRdb lists only in-frame clones, some missing. The table lists 120,000 or so clones, roughly 88% of them singletons. CDR1 and CDR2 from the germline V gene are SGDLS and YYNGEE. Deletions cut 3 bases from V and 3 bases from J, with 19 bases between. The CDR3 extends over 16 amino acids. The origin of this receptor is an adult in good health. This sample comprised peripheral blood, obtained on day 0 of AZD1222 vaccination. J is TRBJ2-7 and V is TRBV9, with D perhaps matching TRBD2 (6 bases). CDR3: CASSAQIGDSSYEQYF. In nucleotides, the CDR3 is TGTGCCAGCAGCGCCCAGATAGGGGACTCGAGCTACGAGCAGTACTTC.